This T cell receptor beta chain was profiled in a study of shared clonotypes between healthy human individuals. The deep-level immunoSEQ assay was used. Genomic DNA (from each subset) was split evenly across several immunoSEQ plates. Loaded into unsorted PBMC replicate PCRs was 250 to 350 ng DNA, 25,000 to 30,000 T cell genomes. Authors' analysis steps: Filtering of immunoSEQ junctional sequences could not match full-length read filtering. The protocol was immunoSEQ multiplex PCR, while the TCRdb copy is restricted to in-frame clones and leaves out a portion. D and trimming come from the DNA, and the V and J calls and clone size come from that table. The data hold about 490,000 clones, with around four fifths observed a single time. CDR3 length: 14 amino acids. Unmatched junction bases numbered 3, after V lost 7 bases and J lost 2 bases. Germline-derived CDR1 and CDR2 are MDHEN and SYDVKM.

The receptor was derived from a woman aged 40 to 50 in good health. Some clones in this sample may be carry-over from other donors' samples. Material for sequencing was PBMCs. The chain joins TRBV28 to TRBJ1-5; 9 nucleotides match TRBD1. The chain's CDR3 is CASKQGAGNQPQHF. In DNA form, the CDR3 reads TGTGCCAGCAAACAGGGGGCCGGCAATCAGCCCCAGCATTTT.